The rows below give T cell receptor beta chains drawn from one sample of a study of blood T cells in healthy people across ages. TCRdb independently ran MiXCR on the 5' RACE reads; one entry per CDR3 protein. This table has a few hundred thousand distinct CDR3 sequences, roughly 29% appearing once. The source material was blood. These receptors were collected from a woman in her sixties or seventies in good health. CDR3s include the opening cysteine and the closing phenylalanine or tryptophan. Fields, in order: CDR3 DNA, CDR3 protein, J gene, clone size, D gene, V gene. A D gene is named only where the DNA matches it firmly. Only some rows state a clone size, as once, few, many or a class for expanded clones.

DNA: TGCAGTGCTAGAGATCTTGACACCTTGGTCGGCGAGCAGTACTTC
CDR3: CSARDLDTLVGEQYF
J: TRBJ2-7
size: -
D: -
V: TRBV20-1

DNA: TGTGCCAGCAGTGTAGCAGGGGCAGAAAGAGAGACCCAGTACTTC
CDR3: CASSVAGAERETQYF
J: TRBJ2-5
size: -
D: -
V: TRBV6-1

DNA: TGTGCCAGCACCTCACCGGACAGGGACGACCAAGAGACCCAGTACTTC
CDR3: CASTSPDRDDQETQYF
J: TRBJ2-5
size: few
D: TRBD1
V: TRBV2

DNA: TGCGCCAGCAGCCAGCATGGCATTCAGTACTTC
CDR3: CASSQHGIQYF
J: TRBJ2-4
size: -
D: -
V: TRBV4-3

DNA: TGCAGTGCTTCGTCCGGGACTAGCGATGAGCAGTTCTTC
CDR3: CSASSGTSDEQFF
J: TRBJ2-1
size: many
D: TRBD2
V: TRBV20-1

DNA: TGTGCCAGCAGCTGGGAGACAGGGGGCACTGAAGCTTTCTTT
CDR3: CASSWETGGTEAFF
J: TRBJ1-1
size: once
D: TRBD1
V: TRBV13

DNA: TGCGCCAGCAGCTTACTGTCGGATGGGGGCTATGGCTACACCTTC
CDR3: CASSLLSDGGYGYTF
J: TRBJ1-2
size: -
D: -
V: TRBV5-1

DNA: TGTGCCAGCAGTTTCTTGGGGAGCGAGCAGTACTTC
CDR3: CASSFLGSEQYF
J: TRBJ2-7
size: -
D: -
V: TRBV27

DNA: TGTGCCAGCAGCCTACTGGGGGCGCCAGAAGAGACCCAGTACTTC
CDR3: CASSLLGAPEETQYF
J: TRBJ2-5
size: few
D: -
V: TRBV28

DNA: TGTGCCAGCAGTTCGCCCCTTATGACTAGCGGGAGAAAAGGCTACGAGCAGTACTTC
CDR3: CASSSPLMTSGRKGYEQYF
J: TRBJ2-7
size: -
D: TRBD2
V: TRBV7-3

DNA: TGCAGTGCTAGGAAAACAGGGATCTCCTACAATGAGCAGTTCTTC
CDR3: CSARKTGISYNEQFF
J: TRBJ2-1
size: many
D: -
V: TRBV20-1

DNA: TGCGCCAGCAGCTCTCGCCTTAGCGGGAAGGGAACAGATACGCAGTATTTT
CDR3: CASSSRLSGKGTDTQYF
J: TRBJ2-3
size: -
D: TRBD2
V: TRBV4-3

DNA: TGCGCCAGCAGCTTCGGCGGGGGACAAGAAACCCAGTACTTC
CDR3: CASSFGGGQETQYF
J: TRBJ2-5
size: once
D: -
V: TRBV5-1

DNA: TGCAGCGTTGCCTTAGCGGCCCAGGAGACCCAGTACTTC
CDR3: CSVALAAQETQYF
J: TRBJ2-5
size: few
D: -
V: TRBV29-1

DNA: TGCAGTGCGCAATCCTGGTCGGGGACCGGGGAGCTGTTTTTT
CDR3: CSAQSWSGTGELFF
J: TRBJ2-2
size: -
D: -
V: TRBV20-1

DNA: TGTGCCAGCAGCTTACGGGCTATGAACACCGGGGAGCTGTTTTTT
CDR3: CASSLRAMNTGELFF
J: TRBJ2-2
size: -
D: -
V: TRBV7-9

DNA: TGCGCCAGCAGCCAAGTAACAGCCCGGAGCTCCTACGAGCAGTACTTC
CDR3: CASSQVTARSSYEQYF
J: TRBJ2-7
size: -
D: -
V: TRBV4-1

DNA: TGTGCCAGCAGTTACCAGGGGATTAGCACAGATACGCAGTATTTT
CDR3: CASSYQGISTDTQYF
J: TRBJ2-3
size: -
D: -
V: TRBV6-2/TRBV6-3

DNA: TGTGCCAGCAGTTTACTGGCGGGAGGGAAGGAGACCCAGTACTTC
CDR3: CASSLLAGGKETQYF
J: TRBJ2-5
size: -
D: TRBD2
V: TRBV28

DNA: TGTGCCAGCAGCTTAGGGACAGCCGGGGAGCTGTTTTTT
CDR3: CASSLGTAGELFF
J: TRBJ2-2
size: -
D: TRBD1
V: TRBV7-3

DNA: TGTGCCAGCAGTTCTGAGGGAGTAGTTGCCAAAAACATTCAGTACTTC
CDR3: CASSSEGVVAKNIQYF
J: TRBJ2-4
size: -
D: -
V: TRBV7-2

DNA: TGTGCCAGCAGACGTACCGGGGCCCCTTTTGGCGAGCAGTACTTC
CDR3: CASRRTGAPFGEQYF
J: TRBJ2-7
size: few
D: -
V: TRBV12-3/TRBV12-4

DNA: TGCGCCAGCAGCTTGGAGGGAGGACCAGCGTTAGCCAAAAACATTCAGTACTTC
CDR3: CASSLEGGPALAKNIQYF
J: TRBJ2-4
size: few
D: -
V: TRBV5-1

DNA: TGTGCCAGCAGTTTTGACAGGGCGCCTATGAACACTGAAGCTTTCTTT
CDR3: CASSFDRAPMNTEAFF
J: TRBJ1-1
size: -
D: TRBD1
V: TRBV27

DNA: TGTGCCAGCAGTTTTCCGGGGTCCTCCTACGAGCAGTACTTC
CDR3: CASSFPGSSYEQYF
J: TRBJ2-7
size: many
D: -
V: TRBV28

DNA: TGCAGCGTCGGACAGGTGCTTAACTATGGCTACACCTTC
CDR3: CSVGQVLNYGYTF
J: TRBJ1-2
size: few
D: TRBD1
V: TRBV29-1

DNA: TGCGCCAGCAGCTTTAGTAGCGGGACCTACAATGAGCAGTTCTTC
CDR3: CASSFSSGTYNEQFF
J: TRBJ2-1
size: -
D: TRBD2
V: TRBV5-1

DNA: TGTGCCAGCAGGCCGGTGGGGGCGAACACTGAAGCTTTCTTT
CDR3: CASRPVGANTEAFF
J: TRBJ1-1
size: few
D: -
V: TRBV6-6

DNA: TGCAGTGCTACCGGGACTAGCGTCTACGAGCAGTACTTC
CDR3: CSATGTSVYEQYF
J: TRBJ2-7
size: -
D: TRBD2
V: TRBV20-1

DNA: TGTGCCAGCTCACCCCGTAGTGGGACCCAGTACTTC
CDR3: CASSPRSGTQYF
J: TRBJ2-5
size: -
D: -
V: TRBV18

DNA: TGCAGTGCTGGTCGGACTAGCGGGATAGCCTACAATGAGCAGTTCTTC
CDR3: CSAGRTSGIAYNEQFF
J: TRBJ2-1
size: -
D: TRBD2
V: TRBV20-1

DNA: TGTGCCAGCAGCAAGGGGGGGACCCAGAACACTGAAGCTTTCTTT
CDR3: CASSKGGTQNTEAFF
J: TRBJ1-1
size: few
D: -
V: TRBV3-1

DNA: TGCGCCAGCAGCCAAGATTCAGGAGACTACAATGAGCAGTTCTTC
CDR3: CASSQDSGDYNEQFF
J: TRBJ2-1
size: few
D: -
V: TRBV4-1

DNA: TGTGCCAGCACCCGCCGGGGGGCAGAAACTGAAGCTTTCTTT
CDR3: CASTRRGAETEAFF
J: TRBJ1-1
size: few
D: -
V: TRBV3-1

DNA: TGTGCCAGCAGTTTTAACGGGGCATACGAGCAGTACTTC
CDR3: CASSFNGAYEQYF
J: TRBJ2-7
size: few
D: -
V: TRBV27

DNA: TGCAGCGTCGGACTGCCGGGGCGGGAGCAGTACTTC
CDR3: CSVGLPGREQYF
J: TRBJ2-7
size: -
D: -
V: TRBV29-1

DNA: TGTGCCAGCAGCGTTAGCGGGGGAGAGACCCAGTACTTC
CDR3: CASSVSGGETQYF
J: TRBJ2-5
size: -
D: TRBD2
V: TRBV13

DNA: TGTGCCAGCAGCCGGGTTGGGGGTTCCGGGGAGCTGTTTTTT
CDR3: CASSRVGGSGELFF
J: TRBJ2-2
size: -
D: -
V: TRBV12-3/TRBV12-4

DNA: TGCGCCAGCAGACGAACCGGGACAGAAAATAATTCACCCCTCCACTTT
CDR3: CASRRTGTENNSPLHF
J: TRBJ1-6
size: many
D: TRBD1
V: TRBV4-1

DNA: TGCAGTGCCCCGGGACAAACTTTTAGATCGCAGTTCTTC
CDR3: CSAPGQTFRSQFF
J: TRBJ2-1
size: -
D: -
V: TRBV20-1

DNA: TGCGCCAGCAGCTTGGTAATGTTGGGTCCCCAAGAGACCCAGTACTTC
CDR3: CASSLVMLGPQETQYF
J: TRBJ2-5
size: -
D: -
V: TRBV5-1

DNA: TGCGCCAGCAGCCAACCTTATGAGAAGACCTACGAGCAGTACTTC
CDR3: CASSQPYEKTYEQYF
J: TRBJ2-7
size: -
D: -
V: TRBV4-1

DNA: TGTGCCAGCAGACCCACAGGGGGTGGAAACACCATATATTTT
CDR3: CASRPTGGGNTIYF
J: TRBJ1-3
size: few
D: TRBD1
V: TRBV2

DNA: TGTGCCACCAGTGATGCAGCGGGGGACTACCACAATGAGCAGTTCTTC
CDR3: CATSDAAGDYHNEQFF
J: TRBJ2-1
size: once
D: TRBD2
V: TRBV24-1

DNA: TGTGCCAGCAGAGTACTGAACAACGCGAACACCGGGGAGCTGTTTTTT
CDR3: CASRVLNNANTGELFF
J: TRBJ2-2
size: -
D: -
V: TRBV6-2/TRBV6-3

DNA: TGTGCCAGCAGCTCGGGACAGCTCGATACCTACGAGCAGTACTTC
CDR3: CASSSGQLDTYEQYF
J: TRBJ2-7
size: few
D: TRBD1
V: TRBV13

DNA: TGTGCCAGCAGCCAAGGTACACAGGTGTACCAAGAGACCCAGTACTTC
CDR3: CASSQGTQVYQETQYF
J: TRBJ2-5
size: few
D: -
V: TRBV4-2

DNA: TGTGCCAGCAGTTCAGGGACAGGGCACTATGGCTACACCTTC
CDR3: CASSSGTGHYGYTF
J: TRBJ1-2
size: -
D: TRBD1
V: TRBV3-1

DNA: TGTGCCAGCAGTGAATCGAGGGCCCAGTACTTC
CDR3: CASSESRAQYF
J: TRBJ2-5
size: -
D: -
V: TRBV6-1

DNA: TGTGCCAGCAGCCGGAACTATAATTCACCCCTCCACTTT
CDR3: CASSRNYNSPLHF
J: TRBJ1-6
size: few
D: -
V: TRBV7-2

DNA: TGTGCCAGCAGTTACTTCCCAGGGAGCACCGGGGAGCTGTTTTTT
CDR3: CASSYFPGSTGELFF
J: TRBJ2-2
size: -
D: -
V: TRBV6-2/TRBV6-3

DNA: TGTGCCAGCAGTTACTCGGACGGGAACAACTACGGCTACACCTTC
CDR3: CASSYSDGNNYGYTF
J: TRBJ1-2
size: few
D: -
V: TRBV6-5

DNA: TGTGCCAGCAGCCAATCGGGGGGCAGGATAGAAGCTTTCTTT
CDR3: CASSQSGGRIEAFF
J: TRBJ1-1
size: few
D: -
V: TRBV16

DNA: TGTGCCAGCGGCTTTCGAGGACTCTCGGGAGAGACCCAGTACTTC
CDR3: CASGFRGLSGETQYF
J: TRBJ2-5
size: few
D: -
V: TRBV7-9

DNA: TGTGCCAGCAGTTCCCCAGGGATTGGGAATGGCTACACCTTC
CDR3: CASSSPGIGNGYTF
J: TRBJ1-2
size: -
D: -
V: TRBV28

DNA: TGTGCCAGCAATGAGGGCAGCGATCGTTCACCCCTCCACTTT
CDR3: CASNEGSDRSPLHF
J: TRBJ1-6
size: few
D: -
V: TRBV2

DNA: TGCAGTGCTAGGGGCCCAACAGGGAACACTGAAGCTTTCTTT
CDR3: CSARGPTGNTEAFF
J: TRBJ1-1
size: -
D: -
V: TRBV20-1

DNA: TGCAGTGCTTATGGGAGGCGGGGCGGAAGCACAGATACGCAGTATTTT
CDR3: CSAYGRRGGSTDTQYF
J: TRBJ2-3
size: many
D: -
V: TRBV20-1